This TCR beta chain was sequenced for a study of blood T cells in healthy people across ages. The study's findings and limits: A roughly linear age-dependent decrease characterized TCR beta diversity per million T cells.

Concerning this clonotype: Its target is unknown.

The second PCR ran roughly 6 to 12 cycles with a sample-barcoded 5' primer and J-beta primers. From the 5' RACE reads, TCRdb called clonotypes with MiXCR, one entry per CDR3 protein. Of over a million distinct CDR3 sequences listed, around two fifths are singletons. The CDR3 extends over 16 amino acids. V was clipped by 2 bases and J by 4 bases; unmatched bases: 8. Germline V gene data show CDR1 as SEHNR and CDR2 as FQNEAQ (reference sequence). The sequenced sample consisted of blood. This chain links TRBV7-9 with TRBJ2-1, with 7 bases fitting TRBD2. This TCR came from a woman aged 18-29 years in good health. The CDR3 DNA is TGTGCCAGCAGCTTACGGCCAGCGGGATTTTACAATGAGCAGTTCTTC. Encoded protein: CASSLRPAGFYNEQFF.